Shown below are 2 T cell receptor beta chains from a single sample sequenced in a study of T cell changes during pregnancy in multiple sclerosis (dated by TCRdb to about 2019). Library construction relied on the immunoSEQ multiplex PCR assay. TCRdb took over this immuneACCESS table, retaining in-frame rearrangements with V and J assigned. Such tables are incomplete; in checked studies, under half of the missing clones stem from an unresolved V gene, and the remainder is unexplained. This sample has around 80,000 clones in its table, and roughly nine tenths of those were observed once. The ten largest clones capture over 1.3% of the sample. The specimen was peripheral blood, collected before pregnancy. These receptors came from a female donor with multiple sclerosis, enrolled in a pregnancy study.

The chain carries TRBV5-4 and TRBJ2-7, with 7 bases fitting TRBD1. The germline V gene has CDR1 SGHNT and CDR2 YYREEE (reference sequence). This CDR3 is built from 14 residues. V trimming: 3 bases; J trimming: 7 bases; junction bases outside the gene matches: 10. The CDR3 DNA reads TGTGCCAGCAGCTCCTGGGACAGAGCGCGGGAGCAGTACTTC. It encodes CASSSWDRAREQYF.

The rearrangement uses TRBV11-2 and TRBJ2-5; 9 bases line up with TRBD2. Trimming cost V 1 base and J 5 bases; bases outside gene matches: 8. This CDR3 comprises 16 residues. Germline V gives CDR1 SGHAT, CDR2 FQNNGV. The CDR3: CASSLVPSGVGETQYF. The CDR3, as DNA: TGTGCCAGCAGCTTAGTTCCTAGCGGGGTAGGCGAGACCCAGTACTTC.